One and the same sample provided the 3 T cell receptor beta chains below, sequenced in a study of T cell repertoires in aging, cancer and after chemotherapy. Amplification of TCR beta used genomic DNA extracted from peripheral blood. Rearranged V-D-J TRB sequences were amplified with a mixed TRB-A/B primer pool. TCRdb re-derived calls from the multiplex PCR reads in MiXCR, one entry per CDR3 protein. This sample yields some 4,500 distinct CDR3 sequences, of which around 26% are seen a single time; roughly 45% belongs to the top ten. The sequencing sample was made of blood. These receptors all stem from a human donor with a blood cancer.

The chain combines TRBV10-2 with TRBJ1-1; D unresolved. The germline V gene has CDR1 WSHSY and CDR2 SAAADI. V was cut by 2 bases and J by 4 bases, with 5 bases left in between. The CDR3 is made up of 12 amino acids. The CDR3 DNA follows: TGCGCCAGCAGTGAGGGTTTCACTGAAGCTTTCTTT. Protein product: CASSEGFTEAFF.

The V call is TRBV19, the J call TRBJ2-7; 9 bases align to TRBD2. This CDR3 comprises 14 residues. V shed 3 bases, J shed 4 bases, and the junction held 4 bases outside the gene matches. In germline, CDR1 is LNHDA, CDR2 SQIVND (reference sequence). CDR3 amino acids: CASSMAGGPYEQYF. The CDR3 DNA reads TGTGCCAGTAGTATGGCGGGGGGGCCTTACGAGCAGTACTTC.

This clonotype was recorded a few times. The chain carries TRBV6-1 and TRBJ2-7; 11 nucleotides match TRBD2. From germline, CDR1 is MNHNS and CDR2 SASEGT. This CDR3 has 15 amino acids. After removal of 1 base from V and 7 bases from J, the junction contained 6 bases not matched to a gene. The CDR3 DNA reads as TGTGCCAGCAGTGAAGAACTAGCGGGAGCAGGGGAGCAGTACTTC. It codes for CASSEELAGAGEQYF.